The 7 T cell receptor beta chains reported below all come from one sample, sequenced in a study of CD8 T cells in Susac syndrome. The authors reverse transcribed about 0.5 to 1 ug RNA with random hexamers. Each CDR3 protein is one row after TCRdb ran MiXCR on the immunoSEQ multiplex PCR reads. The profile covers 150,000 to 180,000 distinct CDR3 sequences, with about 95% appearing a single time and 0.14% to 0.15% taken by the ten largest. Sequencing was carried out using CD8+ T cells from PBMCs. These receptors all come from a human donor with multiple sclerosis.

The V call is TRBV19, the J call TRBJ2-1; TRBD1 matches at 9 bases. This CDR3 has 15 amino acids. With V trimmed by 3 bases and J by 8 bases, 8 bases remained unmatched. The germline V gene encodes CDR1 LNHDA and CDR2 SQIVND (reference sequence). This CDR3 reads CASSISGTGRHEQFF. CDR3 nucleotide sequence: TGTGCCAGTAGTATCTCAGGGACAGGGAGGCATGAGCAGTTCTTC.

The chain has TRBV27 and TRBJ1-2; D may be TRBD1 (6 bases). V was trimmed by 10 bases and J by 2 bases, leaving 8 bases between them. CDR3 size: 11 residues. Per the germline V gene, CDR1 is MNHEY and CDR2 is SMNVEV (reference sequence). The CDR3: CATGQNYGYTF. In DNA, the CDR3 is TGTGCCACCGGACAGAACTATGGCTACACCTTC.

This clonotype was recorded a few times. The chain couples TRBV6-5 to TRBJ1-1, with D unclear. V was pared by 5 bases and J by 1 base, with 11 bases between. Germline V gives CDR1 MNHEY, CDR2 SVGAGI. The length of the CDR3 is 14 residues. The CDR3 reads CASSQVGENTEAFF. The CDR3 region has the DNA TGTGCCAGCAGTCAGGTCGGGGAGAACACTGAAGCTTTCTTT.

This clonotype was counted once. The chain has TRBV29-1 and TRBJ2-1; D remains ambiguous. The CDR3 extends over 11 amino acids. V lost 5 bases, J lost 8 bases, and 10 bases lay in between. Germline CDR1 is SQVTM and CDR2 is ANQGSEA. The CDR3 is CSVNVIDEQFF. As DNA, the CDR3 is TGCAGCGTTAACGTAATCGATGAGCAGTTCTTC.

The chain links TRBV11-2 to TRBJ2-3; 9 nucleotides agree with TRBD2. The CDR3 has 16 residues. Per germline, CDR1 SGHAT and CDR2 FQNNGV. Trimming took 4 bases from V and 5 from J; bases not matched to a gene: 10. CDR3 sequence: CASSSLRGGAVDTQYF. The CDR3 region has the DNA TGTGCCAGCAGCTCCCTTCGCGGGGGGGCGGTAGATACGCAGTATTTT.

J is TRBJ2-7 and V is TRBV9; a weak D match, TRBD2 (5 bases). There are 12 residues in the CDR3. V dropped 0 bases and J dropped 5 bases, with 6 bases sitting between them. The germline gives CDR1 SGDLS, CDR2 YYNGEE. CDR3 amino acids: CASSVGGNEQYF. The CDR3 region has the DNA TGTGCCAGCAGCGTAGGAGGGAACGAGCAGTACTTC.

The rearrangement uses TRBV15 and TRBJ1-5; possibly TRBD1 for D (6 bases). With 5 bases removed from V and 4 bases from J, the gap between germline ends came to 15 bases. The CDR3 is made up of 15 amino acids. Germline V gives CDR1 LNHNV, CDR2 YYDKDF (reference sequence). The CDR3 region has the DNA TGTGCCACCAGCCGGTCGACAGGTGGAAATCAGCCCCAGCATTTT. Protein: CATSRSTGGNQPQHF.